This T cell receptor (beta chain) was found in a study of T cells in Graves' hyperthyroidism and ophthalmopathy. The CDR3 covers 14 residues. V gave up 8 bases and J gave up 1 base; unmatched junction bases: 7. There are many counts of this clonotype. Regions amplified from RNA transcripts were the TCR beta CDR3 regions. The HTBI primer set served for first-round RT-PCR of the TCR CDR3. TCRdb recomputed calls from the multiplex PCR reads with MiXCR, one row per CDR3 protein. This table holds some 400,000 distinct CDR3 sequences, about 20% found once. The sequencing sample was made of blood. The chain joins TRBV12-3 or TRBV12-4 to TRBJ1-1, with 7 bases lining up with TRBD1. The sequence derives from a woman between 18 and 29 years old with Graves' hyperthyroidism. In DNA, the CDR3 is TGTGCCAGCTTGGGGCAGGGGGGGAACACTGAAGCTTTCTTT. It specifies CASLGQGGNTEAFF.